A selection of T cell receptor beta chains follows, all from one sample in a study of blood T cells in healthy people across ages. TCRdb redid the calling of the 5' RACE reads with MiXCR, one entry per CDR3 protein. The sample includes about 1.4 million distinct CDR3 sequences, 59% seen only once; the top ten take 6.5% to 8.5%. Sequencing used blood. The receptors derive from a man between 18 and 29 years old in good health. CDR3s include the opening cysteine and the closing phenylalanine or tryptophan. The D gene is left open where the match is weak. Expanded clones get a size class; other rows say once, few or many, or leave the size out.

clone size,D gene,V gene,J gene,CDR3 protein,CDR3 DNA
NA,NA,TRBV25-1,TRBJ2-7,CASSTQGFEQYF,TGTGCCAGCAGTACCCAGGGGTTTGAGCAGTACTTC
NA,NA,TRBV3-1,TRBJ1-3,CASSQERSGNTIYF,TGTGCCAGCAGCCAAGAAAGGTCTGGAAACACCATATATTTT
NA,NA,TRBV4-1,TRBJ1-1,CASSQGEGPDTEAFF,TGCGCCAGCAGCCAAGGGGAGGGGCCCGACACTGAAGCTTTCTTT
NA,NA,TRBV6-2/TRBV6-3,TRBJ2-1,CASSFPRRAGDEQFF,TGTGCCAGCAGTTTCCCCCGTAGGGCTGGCGATGAGCAGTTCTTC
NA,TRBD1,TRBV14,TRBJ2-4,CASSRRTGAAKNIQYF,TGTGCCAGCAGCCGGAGGACAGGGGCGGCCAAAAACATTCAGTACTTC
few,TRBD1,TRBV20-1,TRBJ2-7,CSALTTGLGEQYF,TGCAGTGCCCTAACGACAGGGTTGGGCGAGCAGTACTTC
NA,NA,TRBV7-9,TRBJ2-7,CASIPIGDDEQYF,TGTGCCAGCATCCCGATTGGGGACGACGAGCAGTACTTC
NA,NA,TRBV7-9,TRBJ1-2,CASSLAPKANYGYTF,TGTGCCAGCAGCTTAGCGCCTAAAGCCAACTATGGCTACACCTTC
NA,NA,TRBV7-2,TRBJ2-3,CASSLVGAGADTQYF,TGTGCCAGCAGCTTAGTAGGTGCTGGGGCAGATACGCAGTATTTT
NA,TRBD2,TRBV12-3/TRBV12-4,TRBJ2-1,CASNPRAGGGEQFF,TGTGCCAGCAACCCACGAGCGGGGGGGGGTGAGCAGTTCTTC